This passage covers 27 T cell receptor beta chains from one sample sequenced in a study of siplizumab effects on memory and regulatory T cells. Profiled with immunoSEQ multiplex PCR; TCRdb holds only in-frame clones, not every one. This table holds about 87,000 clones, over 80% found once. The sequenced material came from CD4+ T cells sorted from blood. The origin of the receptors is a human donor in good health.

The rearrangement uses TRBV7-2 and TRBJ2-5; 9 nucleotides agree with TRBD1. After removal of 3 bases from V and 4 bases from J, the junction contained 6 bases not matched to a gene. Germline assignment: CDR1 SGHTA and CDR2 FQGNSA. This CDR3 region has 15 residues. The CDR3 bases are TGTGCCAGCAGCTTTTACAGGGGGCTGGGAGAGACCCAGTACTTC. This translates into CASSFYRGLGETQYF. The full variable domain, in which reference TRBV7-2 and TRBJ2-5 provide the parts outside the CDR3, is GAGVSQSPSNKVTEKGKDVELRCDPISGHTALYWYRQSLGQGLEFLIYFQGNSAPDKSGLPSDRFSAERTGGSVSTLTIQRTQQEDSAVYLCASSFYRGLGETQYFGPGTRLLVL.

This sequence joins TRBV10-1 and TRBJ2-5; 10 bases line up with TRBD2. The CDR3 has 15 residues. With V trimmed by 0 bases and J by 7 bases, 5 bases remained unmatched. Per the germline V gene, CDR1 is WNHNN and CDR2 is SYGVQD (reference sequence). CDR3 in amino acids: CASSESAGGPSTQYF. In nucleotides, the CDR3 is TGCGCCAGCAGTGAGTCAGCGGGAGGGCCGTCGACCCAGTACTTC.

The chain employs TRBV7-3 and TRBJ2-1; the match to TRBD2 covers 9 bases. J gave up 7 bases and V 1 base, and 14 bases lay outside the gene matches. The germline CDR1 and CDR2 sequences are SGHTA and FQGTGA. This CDR3 is built from 18 residues. CDR3 residues: CASSLMGVAGGPWNEQFF. CDR3 in DNA: TGTGCCAGCAGCTTAATGGGAGTGGCGGGAGGGCCGTGGAATGAGCAGTTCTTC.

Note on this clone: The same CDR3 can be traced to other DNA sequences in this sample. The J gene is TRBJ2-7, the V gene TRBV19, with 8 bases identical to TRBD2. Trimming at V came to 7 bases and at J to 0 bases, leaving 2 bases not matched to a gene. The length of the CDR3 is 13 residues. Germline assignment: CDR1 LNHDA and CDR2 SQIVND (reference sequence). In DNA form, the CDR3 reads TGTGCCAGTAAAAGCGGGAGCTCCTACGAGCAGTACTTC. Translating it yields CASKSGSSYEQYF.

In its sample, this clone was seen once. The chain links TRBV4-3 to TRBJ1-2; D remains unclear. The CDR3 covers 14 residues. The V gene lost 0 bases and the J gene lost 3 bases, with 8 bases spanning the gap. Germline CDR1 is LGHNA and CDR2 is YSLEER. In nucleotides, the CDR3 is TGCGCCAGCAGCCAAGATTCCGTCGACTATGGCTACACCTTC. Protein sequence: CASSQDSVDYGYTF.

The chain joins TRBV14 to TRBJ2-1; 8 bases match TRBD1. This CDR3 comprises 17 residues. Germline trimming cut 5 bases from V and 6 bases from J; bases unmatched to any gene: 15. The germline CDR1 and CDR2 sequences are SGHDN and FVKESK. CDR3 protein: CASSYPEDRVVFNEQFF. The DNA of the CDR3 is TGTGCCAGCAGCTACCCCGAGGACAGGGTTGTGTTCAATGAGCAGTTCTTC. Drawing the rest from reference TRBV14 and TRBJ2-1, the complete variable domain is EAGVTQFPSHSVIEKGQTVTLRCDPISGHDNLYWYRRVMGKEIKFLLHFVKESKQDESGMPNNRFLAERTGGTYSTLKVQPAELEDSGVYFCASSYPEDRVVFNEQFFGPGTRLTVL.

The rearrangement joins TRBV28 to TRBJ1-1, with D hard to call. V was clipped by 11 bases and J by 1 base, with 8 bases between them. Looked up from germline, CDR1 is MDHEN and CDR2 is SYDVKM. CDR3 length: 11 residues. The CDR3 sequence: CAAWGNTEAFF. CDR3 bases: TGTGCCGCCTGGGGGAACACTGAAGCTTTCTTT.

The CDR3 bases are TGCGCCAGCAGCTCTGGACTAGCGCACACAGATACGCAGTATTTT. It specifies CASSSGLAHTDTQYF. The V gene is TRBV5-1, the J gene TRBJ2-3; TRBD2 aligns across 9 bases. V was pared by 3 bases and J by 2 bases, with 4 bases of the junction left unmatched. This CDR3 is 15 amino acids long. Germline V CDR1 and CDR2: SGHRS, YFSETQ.

The table lists this clone with a count of one. This rearrangement joins TRBV7-8 to TRBJ2-1; TRBD2 matches at 14 bases. The CDR3 totals 15 residues. Germline V gene sequence: CDR1 SGHVS, CDR2 FQNEAQ. V dropped 5 bases and J dropped 9; count of bases not matched to a gene: 6. The DNA of the CDR3 is TGTGCCAGCAGCAATGGGACTAGCGGGAGAAGTGAGCAGTTCTTC. This codes for CASSNGTSGRSEQFF.

The J gene is TRBJ2-2, the V gene TRBV7-3, with D uncertain. This CDR3 spans 16 amino acids. Looked up from germline, CDR1 is SGHTA and CDR2 is FQGTGA. V dropped 5 bases and J dropped 3 bases, with 16 bases sitting between them. The CDR3 bases are TGTGCCAGCAGCCCTCGACTCCTTTGGGACACCGGGGAGCTGTTTTTT. Translating gives CASSPRLLWDTGELFF. Drawing the rest from reference TRBV7-3 and TRBJ2-2, the complete variable domain is GAGVSQTPSNKVTEKGKYVELRCDPISGHTALYWYRQSLGQGPEFLIYFQGTGAADDSGLPNDRFFAVRPEGSVSTLKIQRTERGDSAVYLCASSPRLLWDTGELFFGEGSRLTVL.

The chain couples TRBV7-9 to TRBJ2-7; no clear D gene. In germline, CDR1 is SEHNR, CDR2 FQNEAQ (reference sequence). V was cut by 3 bases and J by 2 bases, with 8 bases left in between. The CDR3 sequence is 13 residues long. In nucleotides, the CDR3 is TGTGCCAGCAGCTTTAACCACCCCTACGAGCAGTACTTC. Translation: CASSFNHPYEQYF.

The chain has TRBV4-1 and TRBJ1-3, with TRBD1 identical over 7 bases. This CDR3 has 16 amino acids. Per germline, CDR1 MGHRA and CDR2 YSYEKL. V dropped 3 bases and J dropped 1; count of bases not matched to a gene: 6. Written as DNA, the CDR3 is TGCGCCAGCAGCCATGACCGACAGGGATCTGGAAACACCATATATTTT. Protein: CASSHDRQGSGNTIYF.

The CDR3 region has the DNA TGTGCCAGTAGTACACAGGTTAACACTGAAGCTTTCTTT. Protein product: CASSTQVNTEAFF. The chain carries TRBV19 and TRBJ1-1; D possibly corresponds to TRBD1 (5 bases). CDR3 length: 13 amino acids. CDR1 and CDR2 from the germline V gene are LNHDA and SQIVND (reference sequence). Trimming took off 4 bases at V and 2 bases at J, with 8 bases between the two ends.

The rearrangement links TRBV7-2 to TRBJ1-2; D not resolved. The CDR3 contains 15 residues. The V gene lost 0 bases and the J gene lost 5 bases, with 13 bases spanning the gap. Germline V gives CDR1 SGHTA, CDR2 FQGNSA. The CDR3 bases are TGTGCCAGCAGCTTAGCGGCCTCGGTCGATTATGGCTACACCTTC. Encoded protein: CASSLAASVDYGYTF.

The rearrangement uses TRBV15 and TRBJ2-5; 9 bases line up with TRBD1. V shed 2 bases, J shed 2 bases, and the junction held 9 bases outside the gene matches. The germline V gene encodes CDR1 LNHNV and CDR2 YYDKDF (reference sequence). The CDR3 is 17 residues long. The CDR3 sequence is CATSRKPGTGLQETQYF. The CDR3 nucleotides read TGTGCCACCAGCAGAAAACCCGGGACAGGGCTACAAGAGACCCAGTACTTC. Drawing the rest from reference TRBV15 and TRBJ2-5, the complete variable domain is DAMVIQNPRYQVTQFGKPVTLSCSQTLNHNVMYWYQQKSSQAPKLLFHYYDKDFNNEADTPDNFQSRRPNTSFCFLDIRSPGLGDTAMYLCATSRKPGTGLQETQYFGPGTRLLVL.

The V gene is TRBV19, the J gene TRBJ2-3, with 8 bases matching TRBD2. The length of the CDR3 is 15 residues. J was trimmed by 0 bases and V by 8 bases; bases with no gene match: 7. Germline loops: CDR1 LNHDA, CDR2 SQIVND (reference sequence). The CDR3 reads CASRRSGSSTDTQYF. The CDR3, as DNA: TGTGCCAGTCGGAGAAGCGGGAGTAGCACAGATACGCAGTATTTT.

The chain uses TRBV5-1 and TRBJ2-1; TRBD2 agrees at 7 bases. V shed 0 bases, J shed 5 bases, and the junction held 2 bases outside the gene matches. CDR1 SGHRS and CDR2 YFSETQ come from the germline V gene. This CDR3 is built from 14 residues. CDR3 amino acids: CASSLERGDNEQFF. The CDR3 DNA sequence: TGCGCCAGCAGCTTGGAACGGGGGGACAATGAGCAGTTCTTC.

The chain has TRBV4-3 and TRBJ2-2; TRBD2 matches at 11 bases. Trimming took 4 bases from V and 5 from J; bases not matched to a gene: 3. Germline lookup yields CDR1 LGHNA and CDR2 YSLEER. The CDR3 is 15 amino acids. CDR3 coding DNA: TGCGCCAGCAGCCCGCTAGCGGGAGGTACCGGGGAGCTGTTTTTT. Its translation: CASSPLAGGTGELFF.

This clone has just a few counts. V gene TRBV28 combines with J gene TRBJ1-5; TRBD1 matches 8 bases. In germline, CDR1 is MDHEN, CDR2 SYDVKM. CDR3 length equals 15 residues. Losses at the gene ends were 6 bases for V and 5 bases for J; bases not matched to a gene: 9. In DNA, the CDR3 is TGTGCCAGCAGATGGCCGGGACAGGAATATCAGCCCCAGCATTTT. Translating gives CASRWPGQEYQPQHF. Full variable domain (rest looked up from reference TRBV28 and TRBJ1-5): DVKVTQSSRYLVKRTGEKVFLECVQDMDHENMFWYRQDPGLGLRLIYFSYDVKMKEKGDIPEGYSVSREKKERFSLILESASTNQTSMYLCASRWPGQEYQPQHFGDGTRLSIL.

This chain connects TRBV7-2 to TRBJ1-6; the D is unclear. The germline V and J ends were trimmed by 1 base and 8 bases, with 6 bases remaining between them. The CDR3 sequence is 13 residues long. Germline CDR1 SGHTA, CDR2 FQGNSA. CDR3 bases: TGTGCCAGCAGCTTAGTAATGGATTCACCCCTCCACTTT. Its protein product is CASSLVMDSPLHF.

The chain links TRBV19 to TRBJ2-1; 14 bases match TRBD2. The CDR3 is made up of 15 amino acids. From germline, CDR1 is LNHDA and CDR2 SQIVND (reference sequence). V shed 5 bases and J 9 bases; nucleotides not matched to a gene: 6. The CDR3 is CASSPGLAGAGEQFF. In nucleotides, the CDR3 is TGTGCCAGTAGTCCGGGACTAGCGGGAGCAGGTGAGCAGTTCTTC.

The chain employs TRBV29-1 and TRBJ2-2, with D possibly matching TRBD1 (7 bases). The CDR3 sequence is 14 residues long. Germline-derived CDR1 and CDR2 are SQVTM and ANQGSEA. Trimming removed 8 bases from V and 4 bases from J, with 17 bases in between. In nucleotides, the CDR3 is TGCAGCTTCTCGAGGCAGGGGGGCACCGGGGAGCTGTTTTTT. This sequence encodes CSFSRQGGTGELFF.

CDR3 sequence (DNA): TGTGCCATCAGTGATTGGCGGGAGGGCCGAAATGAGCAGTTCTTC. Its protein is CAISDWREGRNEQFF. The chain joins TRBV10-3 to TRBJ2-1, with 9 positions matching TRBD2. From germline, CDR1 is ENHRY and CDR2 SYGVKD. The CDR3 has 15 residues. The V and J ends lost 3 bases and 7 bases, in that order; junction bases with no gene match: 7.

Here the CDR3 DNA reads TGTGCCAGTTCTGAACAGGCCCTGGGTAATGAGCAGTTCTTC. It specifies CASSEQALGNEQFF. The V and J genes are TRBV19 and TRBJ2-1; maybe TRBD1 (5 bases). The CDR3 length is 14 residues. The V gene's germline CDR1 is LNHDA and CDR2 SQIVND (reference sequence). Trimming stripped 8 bases from V and 7 bases from J, with 18 bases between.

The chain joins TRBV27 to TRBJ1-6; maybe TRBD1 (6 bases). Trimming stripped 6 bases from V and 0 bases from J, with 15 bases between. The CDR3 has 17 residues. The germline CDR1 and CDR2 sequences are MNHEY and SMNVEV (reference sequence). CDR3 amino acids: CASRPFTGRSYNSPLHF. CDR3 sequence (DNA): TGTGCCAGCAGACCTTTTACAGGGCGCTCCTATAATTCACCCCTCCACTTT.

V and J are TRBV7-2 and TRBJ2-7; 7 nucleotides match TRBD1. The CDR3 runs to 16 residues. Germline assignment: CDR1 SGHTA and CDR2 FQGNSA. Trimming at V came to 1 base and at J to 1 base, leaving 7 bases not matched to a gene. CDR3 sequence (DNA): TGTGCCAGCAGCTTAGTAGGGGGCCCAGCATCCTACGAGCAGTACTTC. Translated, it gives CASSLVGGPASYEQYF.

The rearrangement joins TRBV5-4 to TRBJ1-2; 7 bases are shared with TRBD1. Germline V gene sequence: CDR1 SGHNT, CDR2 YYREEE (reference sequence). The ends lost 0 bases at V and 5 bases at J; junction bases unmatched: 4. The CDR3 sequence is 14 residues long. CDR3 region: CASSLEQGIYGYTF. As DNA, the CDR3 is TGTGCCAGCAGCTTGGAACAGGGGATTTATGGCTACACCTTC.